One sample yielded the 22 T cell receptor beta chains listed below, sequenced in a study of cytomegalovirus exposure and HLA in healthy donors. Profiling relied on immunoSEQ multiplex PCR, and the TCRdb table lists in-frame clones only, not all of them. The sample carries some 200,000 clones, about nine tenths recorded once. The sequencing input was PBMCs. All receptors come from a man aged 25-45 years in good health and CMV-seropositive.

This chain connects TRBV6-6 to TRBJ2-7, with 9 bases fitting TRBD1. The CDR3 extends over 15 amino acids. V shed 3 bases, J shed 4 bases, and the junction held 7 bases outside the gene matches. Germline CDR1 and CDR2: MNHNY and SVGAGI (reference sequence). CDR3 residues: CASSYSTGTGYEQYF. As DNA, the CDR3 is TGTGCCAGCAGTTATTCTACCGGGACAGGGTACGAGCAGTACTTC.

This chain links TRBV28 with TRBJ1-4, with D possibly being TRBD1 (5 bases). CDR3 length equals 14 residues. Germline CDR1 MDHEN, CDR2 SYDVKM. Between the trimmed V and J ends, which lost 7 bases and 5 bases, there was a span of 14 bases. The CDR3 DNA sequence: TGTGCCAGCAACTTGGGGCTTAGAAATGAAAAACTGTTTTTT. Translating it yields CASNLGLRNEKLFF.

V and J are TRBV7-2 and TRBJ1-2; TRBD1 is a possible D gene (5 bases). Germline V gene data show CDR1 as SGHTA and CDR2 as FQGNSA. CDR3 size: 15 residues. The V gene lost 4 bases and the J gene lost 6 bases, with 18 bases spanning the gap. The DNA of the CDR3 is TGTGCCAGCAGCTCGTGGGGCGCCCGGGTTCATGGCTACACCTTC. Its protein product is CASSSWGARVHGYTF.

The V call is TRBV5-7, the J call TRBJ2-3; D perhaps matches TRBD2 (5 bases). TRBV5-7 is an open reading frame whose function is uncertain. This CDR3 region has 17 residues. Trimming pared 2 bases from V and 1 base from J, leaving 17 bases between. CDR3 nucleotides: TGTGCCAGCAGCTTTCCCGAATCTAGCAGGCGCACAGATACGCAGTATTTT. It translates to CASSFPESSRRTDTQYF.

CDR3 DNA: TGTGCCAGCAGCCCCAGGGTAGCGGCGAACCCCTACGAGCAGTACTTC. This codes for CASSPRVAANPYEQYF. The V and J genes are TRBV7-9 and TRBJ2-7; D is perhaps TRBD2 (6 bases). V lost 5 bases to trimming and J lost 2 bases, with 19 bases between them. This CDR3 contains 16 residues. In germline, CDR1 is SEHNR, CDR2 FQNEAQ (reference sequence).

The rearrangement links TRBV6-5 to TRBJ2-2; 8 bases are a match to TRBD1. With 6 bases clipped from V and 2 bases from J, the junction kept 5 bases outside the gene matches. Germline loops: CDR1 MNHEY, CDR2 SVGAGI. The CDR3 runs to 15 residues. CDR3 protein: CASRTDRANTGELFF. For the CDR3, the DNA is TGTGCCAGCAGGACGGACAGGGCCAACACCGGGGAGCTGTTTTTT.

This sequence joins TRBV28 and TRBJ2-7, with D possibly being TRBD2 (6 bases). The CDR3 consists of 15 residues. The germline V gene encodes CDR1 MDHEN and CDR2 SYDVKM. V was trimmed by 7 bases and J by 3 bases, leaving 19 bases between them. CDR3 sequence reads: CASTTPGLGGYEQYF. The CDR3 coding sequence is TGTGCCAGCACCACCCCGGGTCTCGGGGGCTACGAGCAGTACTTC.

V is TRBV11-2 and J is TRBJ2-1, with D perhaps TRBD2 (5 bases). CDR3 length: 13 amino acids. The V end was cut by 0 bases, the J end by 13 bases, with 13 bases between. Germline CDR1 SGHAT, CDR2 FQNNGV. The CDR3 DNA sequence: TGTGCCAGCAGCTTAGAAGTGGGAGTTGGTCAGTTCTTC. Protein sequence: CASSLEVGVGQFF. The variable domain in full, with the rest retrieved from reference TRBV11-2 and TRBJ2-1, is EAGVAQSPRYKIIEKRQSVAFWCNPISGHATLYWYQQILGQGPKLLIQFQNNGVVDDSQLPKDRFSAERLKGVDSTLKIQPAKLEDSAVYLCASSLEVGVGQFFGPGTRLTVL.

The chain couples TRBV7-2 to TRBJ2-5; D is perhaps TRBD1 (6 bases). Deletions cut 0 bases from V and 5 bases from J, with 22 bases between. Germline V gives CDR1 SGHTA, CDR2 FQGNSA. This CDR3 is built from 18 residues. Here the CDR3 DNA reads TGTGCCAGCAGCTTAGCGTACAGGGCCATATCCTTTGGTGAGACCCAGTACTTC. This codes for CASSLAYRAISFGETQYF. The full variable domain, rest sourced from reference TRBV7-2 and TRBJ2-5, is GAGVSQSPSNKVTEKGKDVELRCDPISGHTALYWYRQSLGQGLEFLIYFQGNSAPDKSGLPSDRFSAERTGGSVSTLTIQRTQQEDSAVYLCASSLAYRAISFGETQYFGPGTRLLVL.

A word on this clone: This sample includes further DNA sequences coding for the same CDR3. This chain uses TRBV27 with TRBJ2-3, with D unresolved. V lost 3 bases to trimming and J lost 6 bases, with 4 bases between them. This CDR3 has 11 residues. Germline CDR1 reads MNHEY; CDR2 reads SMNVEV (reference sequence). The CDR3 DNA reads TGTGCCAGCAGTTTTGGGGATACGCAGTATTTT. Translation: CASSFGDTQYF.

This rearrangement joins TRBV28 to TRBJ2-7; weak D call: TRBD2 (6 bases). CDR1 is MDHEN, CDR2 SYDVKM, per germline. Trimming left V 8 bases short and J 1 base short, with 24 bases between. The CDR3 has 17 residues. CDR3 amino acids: CASLALAYSSASYEQYF. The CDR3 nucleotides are TGTGCCAGCCTCGCCCTCGCCTACTCTAGCGCTTCCTACGAGCAGTACTTC.

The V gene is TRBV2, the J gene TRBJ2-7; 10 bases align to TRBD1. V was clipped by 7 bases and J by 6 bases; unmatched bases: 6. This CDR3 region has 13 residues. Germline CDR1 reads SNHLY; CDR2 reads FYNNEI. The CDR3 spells CASTRGTGVEQYF. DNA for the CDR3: TGTGCCAGCACCCGTGGGACAGGGGTCGAGCAGTACTTC. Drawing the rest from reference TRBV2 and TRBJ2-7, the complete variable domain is EPEVTQTPSHQVTQMGQEVILRCVPISNHLYFYWYRQILGQKVEFLVSFYNNEISEKSEIFDDQFSVERPDGSNFTLKIRSTKLEDSAMYFCASTRGTGVEQYFGPGTRLTVT.

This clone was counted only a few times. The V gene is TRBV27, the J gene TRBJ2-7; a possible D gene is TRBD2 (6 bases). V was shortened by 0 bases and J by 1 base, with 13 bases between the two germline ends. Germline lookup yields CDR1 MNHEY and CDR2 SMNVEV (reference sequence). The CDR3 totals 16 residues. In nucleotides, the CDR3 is TGTGCCAGCAGTTTATCCCCCGCGGGGCAGTCCTACGAGCAGTACTTC. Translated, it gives CASSLSPAGQSYEQYF.

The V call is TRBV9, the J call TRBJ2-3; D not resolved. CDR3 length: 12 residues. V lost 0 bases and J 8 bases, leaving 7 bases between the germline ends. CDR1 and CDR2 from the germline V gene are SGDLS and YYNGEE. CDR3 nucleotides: TGTGCCAGCAGCGTAGAGCGAGGTACGCAGTATTTT. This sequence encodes CASSVERGTQYF. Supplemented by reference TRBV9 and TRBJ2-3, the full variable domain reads DSGVTQTPKHLITATGQRVTLRCSPRSGDLSVYWYQQSLDQGLQFLIQYYNGEERAKGNILERFSAQQFPDLHSELNLSSLELGDSALYFCASSVERGTQYFGPGTRLTVL.

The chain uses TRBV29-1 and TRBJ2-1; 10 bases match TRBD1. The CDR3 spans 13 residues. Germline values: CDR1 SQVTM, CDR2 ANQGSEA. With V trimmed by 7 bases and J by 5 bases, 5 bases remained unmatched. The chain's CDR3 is CSAGQGLNNEQFF. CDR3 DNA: TGCAGCGCGGGACAGGGGTTAAACAATGAGCAGTTCTTC.

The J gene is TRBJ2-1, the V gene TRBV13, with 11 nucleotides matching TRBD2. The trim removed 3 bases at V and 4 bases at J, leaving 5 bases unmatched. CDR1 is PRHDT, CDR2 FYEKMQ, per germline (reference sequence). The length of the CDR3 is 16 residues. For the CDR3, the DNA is TGTGCCAGCAGCTTCCTCGGGACTAGCGGTTACAATGAGCAGTTCTTC. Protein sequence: CASSFLGTSGYNEQFF.

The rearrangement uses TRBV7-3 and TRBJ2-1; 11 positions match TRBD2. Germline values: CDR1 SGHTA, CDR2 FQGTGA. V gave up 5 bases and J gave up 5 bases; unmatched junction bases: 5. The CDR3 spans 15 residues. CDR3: CASSPLAGDHNEQFF. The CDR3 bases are TGTGCCAGCAGCCCACTAGCGGGGGACCACAATGAGCAGTTCTTC.

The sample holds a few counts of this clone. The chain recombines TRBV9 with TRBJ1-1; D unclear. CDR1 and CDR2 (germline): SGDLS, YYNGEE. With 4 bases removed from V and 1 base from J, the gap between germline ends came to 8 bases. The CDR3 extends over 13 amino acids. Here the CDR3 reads CASSSDWNTEAFF. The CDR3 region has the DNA TGTGCCAGCAGCTCAGACTGGAACACTGAAGCTTTCTTT.

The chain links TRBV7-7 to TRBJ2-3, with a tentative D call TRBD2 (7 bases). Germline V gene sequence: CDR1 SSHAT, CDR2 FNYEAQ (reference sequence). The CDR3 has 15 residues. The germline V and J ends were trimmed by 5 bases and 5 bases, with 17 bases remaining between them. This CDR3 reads CASSTSGGPGDTQYF. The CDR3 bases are TGTGCCAGCAGCACTTCCGGGGGGCCGGGAGATACGCAGTATTTT.

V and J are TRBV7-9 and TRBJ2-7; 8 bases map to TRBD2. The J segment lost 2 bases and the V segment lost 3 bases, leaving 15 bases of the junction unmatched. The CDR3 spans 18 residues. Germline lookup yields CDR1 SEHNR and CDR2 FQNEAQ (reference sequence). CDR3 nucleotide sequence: TGTGCCAGCAGCTTTCCTTCCGGCCAGGGGCGGGGGGCCTACGAGCAGTACTTC. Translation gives CASSFPSGQGRGAYEQYF.

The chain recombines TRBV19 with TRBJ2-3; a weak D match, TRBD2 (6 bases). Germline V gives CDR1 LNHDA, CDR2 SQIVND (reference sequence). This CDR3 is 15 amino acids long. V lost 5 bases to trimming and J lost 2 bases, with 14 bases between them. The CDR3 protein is CASSYDAGHTDTQYF. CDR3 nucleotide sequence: TGTGCCAGTAGTTATGACGCGGGGCACACAGATACGCAGTATTTT.

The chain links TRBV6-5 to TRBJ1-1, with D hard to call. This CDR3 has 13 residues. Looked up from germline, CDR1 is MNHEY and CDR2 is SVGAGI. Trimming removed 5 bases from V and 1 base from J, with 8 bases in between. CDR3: CASSTSGNTEAFF. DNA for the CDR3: TGTGCCAGCAGTACCTCAGGGAACACTGAAGCTTTCTTT.